Listed below are T cell receptor beta chains from one sample, sequenced in a study of T-cell reconstitution after alpha-beta-depleted transplantation in children. TCRdb itself ran the PCR reads through MiXCR, one entry per CDR3 protein. The table has some 220,000 distinct CDR3 sequences, 8% to 9.5% seen once; the top ten hold 5.5% to 8%. The specimen was PBMCs from the stem cell graft donor, collected from the stem cell graft. The receptors here all came from a human donor who donated a stem cell graft to a child with acute lymphoblastic leukemia. The CDR3 runs from the conserved cysteine through the conserved F or W. D genes are given only for firm matches. Clone size is shown for a subset of rows, as once, few, many or a class of expanded clone.

D | J | size | V | CDR3 | DNA
. | TRBJ1-4 | many | TRBV5-1 | CASSLVGQSRGEKLFF | TGCGCCAGCAGCTTGGTTGGACAGTCAAGAGGGGAAAAACTGTTTTTT
. | TRBJ2-2 | . | TRBV20-1 | CSARTTTGELFF | TGCAGTGCTAGGACTACCACCGGGGAGCTGTTTTTT
. | TRBJ2-3 | . | TRBV5-1 | CASSSLVGGIDTQYF | TGCGCCAGCAGCTCACTTGTGGGGGGTATAGATACGCAGTATTTT
. | TRBJ1-5 | few | TRBV6-5 | CASGGEGGNQPQHF | TGTGCCAGCGGGGGGGAGGGCGGCAATCAGCCCCAGCATTTT
. | TRBJ2-7 | . | TRBV3-1 | CASTSDITPYEQYF | TGTGCCAGCACCTCGGACATCACTCCCTACGAGCAGTACTTC
TRBD1 | TRBJ1-2 | few | TRBV7-8 | CASSRGQLYGYTF | TGTGCCAGCAGCCGGGGACAGCTCTATGGCTACACCTTC
TRBD2 | TRBJ2-1 | . | TRBV24-1 | CATSDLDAGGYNEQFF | TGTGCCACCAGTGATTTGGACGCGGGGGGCTACAATGAGCAGTTCTTC
. | TRBJ1-3 | many | TRBV9 | CASSDGDGRLGNTIYF | TGTGCCAGCAGCGACGGGGACGGACGCCTCGGAAACACCATATATTTT
. | TRBJ1-1 | many | TRBV4-2 | CASSQEYGRGNTEAFF | TGTGCCAGCAGCCAAGAGTACGGCAGGGGGAACACTGAAGCTTTCTTT
. | TRBJ1-1 | many | TRBV20-1 | CSAETGWGGTEAFF | TGCAGTGCTGAGACAGGTTGGGGTGGCACTGAAGCTTTCTTT
. | TRBJ2-5 | many | TRBV15 | CATSRERWARPPRETQYF | TGTGCCACCAGCAGAGAACGGTGGGCCCGCCCTCCCAGGGAGACCCAGTACTTC
. | TRBJ1-5 | few | TRBV3-1 | CASSAWGADQPQHF | TGTGCCAGCAGCGCTTGGGGGGCGGATCAGCCCCAGCATTTT
TRBD1 | TRBJ1-2 | few | TRBV27 | CAVQGADYGYTF | TGTGCCGTACAGGGGGCTGACTATGGCTACACCTTC
. | TRBJ1-1 | many | TRBV27 | CASSYRRDGKKNTEAFF | TGTGCCAGCAGTTACCGCCGGGACGGGAAGAAGAACACTGAAGCTTTCTTT
TRBD2 | TRBJ2-1 | few | TRBV4-1 | CASSQPGLAGNEQFF | TGCGCCAGCAGCCAGCCGGGACTAGCAGGCAATGAGCAGTTCTTC
TRBD2 | TRBJ2-3 | . | TRBV29-1 | CSGDREFTSGGTDTQYF | TGCAGCGGTGATCGGGAATTCACTAGCGGAGGCACAGATACGCAGTATTTT
. | TRBJ2-5 | . | TRBV7-8 | CASSSSEETQYF | TGTGCCAGCAGCTCCTCCGAAGAGACCCAGTACTTC
TRBD1 | TRBJ2-7 | . | TRBV18 | CASSPYGQGYEQYF | TGTGCCAGCTCACCATACGGACAGGGCTACGAGCAGTACTTC
. | TRBJ2-7 | . | TRBV5-1 | CASSLEQGEQYF | TGCGCCAGCAGCTTGGAGCAGGGCGAGCAGTACTTC
. | TRBJ2-1 | few | TRBV7-8 | CASSPEGDEQFF | TGTGCCAGCAGCCCCGAGGGGGATGAGCAGTTCTTC